This entry lists 31 T cell receptor beta chains sequenced from one sample in a study of CD8+CD57+ T cells in acquired aplastic anemia. Profiling that covered TCR beta VDJ and CDR3 relied on genomic DNA as its template. One entry per CDR3 protein results from TCRdb running MiXCR on the reads. The sample consists of about 210,000 distinct CDR3 sequences, over 55% of them appearing once. What was sequenced was sorted CD4+, CD8+, or CD8+CD57+ T cells (not recorded which) from PBMCs. Source of these receptors: a human donor in good health.

This clonotype showed up just a few times. The chain combines TRBV2 with TRBJ2-3; 7 bases are a match to TRBD2. The CDR3 loop spans 14 amino acids. Unmatched junction bases numbered 8, after V lost 6 bases and J lost 5 bases. CDR1 is SNHLY, CDR2 FYNNEI, per germline. The DNA of the CDR3 is TGTGCCAGCAGGACTAGCTGGGTGAGAGATACGCAGTATTTT. This gives the protein CASRTSWVRDTQYF.

Ten or more counts support this clonotype. The gene calls are TRBV6-4 and TRBJ1-6, with no clear D. Germline V gene data show CDR1 as MRHNA and CDR2 as SNTAGT. The CDR3 runs 14 residues. V shed 2 bases and J shed 6 bases, with 8 bases lying between them. The CDR3 DNA is TGTGCCAGCAGTGACCACGGTTCTAATTCACCCCTCCACTTT. Its translation: CASSDHGSNSPLHF.

The sample holds many counts of this clonotype. CDR3 in amino acids: CASRGPDNEQFF. DNA for the CDR3: TGTGCCAGCAGGGGGCCCGACAATGAGCAGTTCTTC. The chain uses TRBV7-8 and TRBJ2-1; D perhaps matches TRBD1 (5 bases). The ends were cut back, 6 bases at V and 5 bases at J, with 8 bases in the middle. From germline, CDR1 is SGHVS and CDR2 FQNEAQ. The CDR3 contains 12 residues. The variable domain in full, completed from reference TRBV7-8 and TRBJ2-1, reads GAGVSQSPRYKVAKRGQDVALRCDPISGHVSLFWYQQALGQGPEFLTYFQNEAQLDKSGLPSDRFFAERPEGSVSTLKIQRTQQEDSAVYLCASRGPDNEQFFGPGTRLTVL.

The V gene is TRBV5-6, the J gene TRBJ2-5; 7 nucleotides align to TRBD1. In germline, CDR1 is SGHDT, CDR2 YYEEEE. This CDR3 is 17 amino acids long. Trimming at V came to 3 bases and at J to 4 bases, leaving 15 bases not matched to a gene. For the CDR3, the DNA is TGTGCCAGCAGCTCTGGCCCAGGGGGAGATTTTCTAGAGACCCAGTACTTC. Translated, it gives CASSSGPGGDFLETQYF.

This sequence joins TRBV7-7 and TRBJ1-3, with 11 positions matching TRBD1. V shed 5 bases, J shed 2 bases, and the junction held 2 bases outside the gene matches. The germline V gene encodes CDR1 SSHAT and CDR2 FNYEAQ (reference sequence). This CDR3 is built from 15 residues. The CDR3 nucleotides read TGTGCCAGCAGCCTGGACAGGGGGCCTGGAAACACCATATATTTT. This translates into CASSLDRGPGNTIYF. The entire variable domain, with the rest obtained from reference TRBV7-7 and TRBJ1-3, is as follows: GAGVSQSPRYKVTKRGQDVTLRCDPISSHATLYWYQQALGQGPEFLTYFNYEAQPDKSGLPSDRFSAERPEGSISTLTIQRTEQRDSAMYRCASSLDRGPGNTIYFGEGSWLTVV.

This chain connects TRBV6-6 to TRBJ2-1; D is possibly TRBD2 (6 bases). The length of the CDR3 is 14 residues. V shed 0 bases and J shed 9 bases, with 12 bases lying between them. Looked up from germline, CDR1 is MNHNY and CDR2 is SVGAGI (reference sequence). In DNA form, the CDR3 reads TGTGCCAGCAGTTACTCGTCGATGGGGGGTGAGCAGTTCTTC. It yields the protein CASSYSSMGGEQFF.

The chain is built from TRBV10-2 and TRBJ2-5, with D possibly TRBD2 on 5 matching bases. Trimming shortened V by 4 bases and J by 0 bases, and 9 bases separated the two germline ends. The germline V gene has CDR1 WSHSY and CDR2 SAAADI. The CDR3 is made up of 14 amino acids. The CDR3 reads CASSGAEYQETQYF. CDR3 nucleotides: TGCGCCAGCAGTGGAGCGGAGTACCAAGAGACCCAGTACTTC.

This clonotype came up many times. The chain couples TRBV7-2 to TRBJ2-7, with TRBD2 identical over 15 bases. Germline trimming cut 8 bases from V and 2 bases from J; bases unmatched to any gene: 4. Per germline, CDR1 SGHTA and CDR2 FQGNSA. CDR3 length: 15 amino acids. CDR3 protein: CASPGTSGRTYEQYF. The CDR3 DNA reads TGTGCCAGCCCCGGGACTAGCGGGAGGACCTACGAGCAGTACTTC. Based on the CDR3 plus reference TRBV7-2 and TRBJ2-7, the full variable domain is GAGVSQSPSNKVTEKGKDVELRCDPISGHTALYWYRQSLGQGLEFLIYFQGNSAPDKSGLPSDRFSAERTGGSVSTLTIQRTQQEDSAVYLCASPGTSGRTYEQYFGPGTRLTVT.

There are a few counts of this clonotype. In nucleotides, the CDR3 is TGTGCCAGCATGATGAACACTGAAGCTTTCTTT. This codes for CASMMNTEAFF. The chain links TRBV7-8 to TRBJ1-1; D call uncertain. This CDR3 is 11 amino acids long. The V end lost 7 bases, the J end lost 0 bases, and 3 bases lay between the germline ends. Germline V gene sequence: CDR1 SGHVS, CDR2 FQNEAQ.

The V and J genes are TRBV10-3 and TRBJ2-1; TRBD2 matches 7 bases. Germline loops: CDR1 ENHRY, CDR2 SYGVKD. The CDR3 loop spans 14 amino acids. J gave up 6 bases and V 10 bases, and 12 bases lay outside the gene matches. The CDR3 loop is CATVGSGMFNEQFF. The CDR3 DNA is TGTGCCACCGTAGGAAGCGGGATGTTCAATGAGCAGTTCTTC.

The rearrangement uses TRBV24-1 and TRBJ2-2; D gene unclear. Trimming took 5 bases from V and 7 from J, leaving 10 bases between them. Germline V lookup: CDR1 KGHDR, CDR2 SFDVKD. The length of the CDR3 is 13 residues. CDR3 bases: TGTGCCACCAGTGCCCGAAGTGGCGGGGAGCTGTTTTTT. Its protein is CATSARSGGELFF.

The V gene is TRBV10-3, the J gene TRBJ2-7; 9 bases line up with TRBD1. V was clipped by 0 bases and J by 2 bases; unmatched bases: 8. CDR3 length: 17 residues. Germline CDR1 reads ENHRY; CDR2 reads SYGVKD. The CDR3 protein is CAISESTVGQGAYEQYF. The CDR3 DNA reads as TGTGCCATCAGTGAGTCGACTGTGGGACAGGGTGCCTACGAGCAGTACTTC.

The V and J genes are TRBV6-1 and TRBJ2-3; D is uncertain. Germline loops: CDR1 MNHNS, CDR2 SASEGT. Trimming stripped 6 bases from V and 6 bases from J, with 13 bases between. The CDR3 covers 13 residues. The CDR3 nucleotides read TGTGCCAGCAGCAGACTGCTTGGTGATACGCAGTATTTT. Its translation is CASSRLLGDTQYF.

The rearrangement uses TRBV9 and TRBJ2-7; D ambiguous. CDR3 size: 14 residues. The germline V gene has CDR1 SGDLS and CDR2 YYNGEE. The ends were cut back, 4 bases at V and 0 bases at J, with 11 bases in the middle. CDR3 sequence: CASSRVGFSYEQYF. The CDR3 DNA is TGTGCCAGCAGCCGGGTAGGGTTCTCCTACGAGCAGTACTTC.

This clonotype appeared many times. V gene TRBV25-1 combines with J gene TRBJ2-7; 10 bases match TRBD1. This CDR3 is built from 15 residues. CDR1 is MGHDK, CDR2 SYGVNS, per germline. V was clipped by 6 bases and J by 1 base; unmatched bases: 6. CDR3 coding DNA: TGTGCCAGCAGGGAGGGACAGGGGACTTCCTACGAGCAGTACTTC. Translating it yields CASREGQGTSYEQYF.

The CDR3 is CASSLDRLAGGPGALELFF. The CDR3 DNA sequence: TGCGCCAGCAGCTTGGACCGACTAGCGGGAGGGCCGGGGGCCCTGGAGCTGTTTTTT. The J gene is TRBJ2-2, the V gene TRBV5-1; TRBD2 matches at 14 bases. The germline V gene encodes CDR1 SGHRS and CDR2 YFSETQ. The J segment lost 10 bases and the V segment lost 0 bases, leaving 14 bases of the junction unmatched. The CDR3 contains 19 residues.

The V call is TRBV7-2, the J call TRBJ1-1; no firm D call. Trimming pared 2 bases from V and 7 bases from J, leaving 8 bases between. Germline V gene sequence: CDR1 SGHTA, CDR2 FQGNSA. This CDR3 is built from 12 residues. The CDR3 bases are TGTGCCAGCAGCTTATACACCAGTGAAGCTTTCTTT. It is translated as CASSLYTSEAFF.

This clonotype was seen at least ten times. This chain joins TRBV3-1 and TRBJ2-1; the D is unclear. This CDR3 is 14 amino acids long. Deletions cut 0 bases from V and 2 bases from J, with 5 bases between. Germline V CDR1 and CDR2: LGHDT, YNNKEL (reference sequence). The CDR3 loop is CASSQDDPYNEQFF. CDR3 nucleotides: TGTGCCAGCAGCCAAGATGACCCCTACAATGAGCAGTTCTTC.

This clonotype was observed at least ten times. The genes are TRBV6-5 and TRBJ2-5; D gene unclear. Trimming removed 0 bases at V and 5 bases at J, with 16 bases between. The CDR3 runs 16 residues. Germline V CDR1 and CDR2: MNHEY, SVGAGI. The CDR3 here is CASSYSLSGFSETQYF. The CDR3 bases are TGTGCCAGCAGTTACTCGTTATCAGGTTTCTCGGAGACCCAGTACTTC.

On this clonotype itself: This may be a read error, as it is one base from a much larger clone. The chain employs TRBV6-1 and TRBJ1-6; maybe TRBD1 (6 bases). This CDR3 has 15 residues. The germline CDR1 and CDR2 sequences are MNHNS and SASEGT. The V end lost 4 bases, the J end lost 5 bases, and 12 bases lay between the germline ends. CDR3: CASSGGAVDNSPLHF. As DNA, the CDR3 is TGTGCCAGCAGTGGGGGGGCAGTGGATAATTCACCCCTCCACTTT.

This clonotype was seen only once. Just one base apart from a much larger clone, this may be a read error. The CDR3 carries no conserved terminal phenylalanine or tryptophan, so it likely arises from a read error. The rearrangement joins TRBV6-6 to TRBJ2-2; D perhaps matches TRBD1 (5 bases). The CDR3 runs 13 residues. Between the trimmed V and J ends, which lost 10 bases and 6 bases, there was a span of 15 bases. Germline CDR1 and CDR2: MNHNY and SVGAGI (reference sequence). The CDR3 sequence: CATQGYRAGELFI. CDR3 coding DNA: TGTGCCACGCAGGGTTATAGGGCCGGGGAGCTGTTTATT.

This clonotype has more than one count but fewer than ten. The chain joins TRBV2 to TRBJ1-6; D not certain. This CDR3 contains 12 residues. Germline CDR1 SNHLY, CDR2 FYNNEI. Trimming shortened V by 6 bases and J by 9 bases, and 9 bases separated the two germline ends. CDR3 in amino acids: CASRVQFSPLHF. DNA for the CDR3: TGTGCCAGCAGGGTTCAGTTTTCACCCCTCCACTTT.

The V call is TRBV5-1, the J call TRBJ2-2; 11 bases fit TRBD1. The tail of the sequence fits TRBJ2-3 better, so the J call may be wrong. The CDR3 runs 16 residues. Germline CDR1 is SGHRS and CDR2 is YFSETQ. CDR3 sequence reads: CASSPDPGQGEDTQYF. The CDR3 DNA sequence: TGCGCCAGCAGCCCAGATCCGGGACAGGGGGAGGATACGCAGTATTTT.

This chain joins TRBV19 and TRBJ2-7; D is possibly TRBD1 (6 bases). This CDR3 is built from 14 residues. V lost 1 base, J lost 2 bases, and 9 bases lay in between. CDR1 and CDR2 (germline): LNHDA, SQIVND (reference sequence). The DNA of the CDR3 is TGTGCCAGTAGTATAGGACAGGAAGCCTACGAGCAGTACTTC. It is translated as CASSIGQEAYEQYF.

This chain uses TRBV20-1 with TRBJ2-1; 10 bases line up with TRBD2. CDR3 length: 15 residues. The germline CDR1 and CDR2 sequences are DFQATT and SNEGSKA (reference sequence). V lost 5 bases and J lost 5; bases outside the gene matches: 9. The CDR3, as DNA: TGCAGTGCTCAACTAGCGGGGAACTGGAACAATGAGCAGTTCTTC. Protein product: CSAQLAGNWNNEQFF.

V gene TRBV2 combines with J gene TRBJ1-6; D unclear. Trimming cost V 1 base and J 0 bases, with 7 bases left between them. Germline lookup yields CDR1 SNHLY and CDR2 FYNNEI. The CDR3 is 16 amino acids. CDR3 nucleotides: TGTGCCAGCAGTGAAGACGGTCTCTCCTATAATTCACCCCTCCACTTT. This translates into CASSEDGLSYNSPLHF. The full variable domain, its missing parts supplied by reference TRBV2 and TRBJ1-6, is EPEVTQTPSHQVTQMGQEVILRCVPISNHLYFYWYRQILGQKVEFLVSFYNNEISEKSEIFDDQFSVERPDGSNFTLKIRSTKLEDSAMYFCASSEDGLSYNSPLHFGNGTRLTVT.

V and J are TRBV6-4 and TRBJ1-6, with TRBD1 as a possible D gene (6 bases). Trimming cost V 4 bases and J 4 bases, with 14 bases left between them. This CDR3 has 16 amino acids. Germline V gene sequence: CDR1 MRHNA, CDR2 SNTAGT. The CDR3 loop is CASSVRDIGYNSPLHF. CDR3 DNA sequence: TGTGCCAGCAGTGTACGGGACATCGGATATAATTCACCCCTCCACTTT.

This clonotype came up many times. V gene TRBV10-3 combines with J gene TRBJ2-1, with 10 bases lining up with TRBD2. From germline, CDR1 is ENHRY and CDR2 SYGVKD. The CDR3 spans 14 residues. V shed 10 bases and J 5 bases; nucleotides not matched to a gene: 8. Here the CDR3 DNA reads TGTGCCACCCGACCGACTAGCGGGCACAATGAGCAGTTCTTC. It specifies CATRPTSGHNEQFF.

In its sample, this clonotype was seen once. CDR3 DNA sequence: TGTGCCAGCAGCACACATAGCGGGGGGGCCCCTTCATCTACGCAGTATTTT. This gives the protein CASSTHSGGAPSSTQYF. The genes are TRBV7-9 and TRBJ2-3; 11 positions agree with TRBD2. Trimming took 5 bases from V and 8 from J; bases not matched to a gene: 15. Per germline, CDR1 SEHNR and CDR2 FQNEAQ (reference sequence). The CDR3 sequence is 17 residues long.

The V and J genes are TRBV20-1 and TRBJ2-7; TRBD1 agrees at 11 bases. This CDR3 has 16 residues. Germline lookup yields CDR1 DFQATT and CDR2 SNEGSKA (reference sequence). CDR3 loop: CNAPGGGGTGGYEQYF. CDR3 nucleotide sequence: TGCAATGCCCCTGGGGGGGGGGGGACAGGGGGCTACGAGCAGTACTTC.

V gene TRBV12-3 or TRBV12-4 combines with J gene TRBJ1-2; D remains unclear. This CDR3 is 13 amino acids long. Trimming removed 6 bases at V and 3 bases at J, with 11 bases between. CDR3 coding DNA: TGTGCCAGCAGCTTCGGACTGGACTATGGCTACACCTTC. It codes for CASSFGLDYGYTF.